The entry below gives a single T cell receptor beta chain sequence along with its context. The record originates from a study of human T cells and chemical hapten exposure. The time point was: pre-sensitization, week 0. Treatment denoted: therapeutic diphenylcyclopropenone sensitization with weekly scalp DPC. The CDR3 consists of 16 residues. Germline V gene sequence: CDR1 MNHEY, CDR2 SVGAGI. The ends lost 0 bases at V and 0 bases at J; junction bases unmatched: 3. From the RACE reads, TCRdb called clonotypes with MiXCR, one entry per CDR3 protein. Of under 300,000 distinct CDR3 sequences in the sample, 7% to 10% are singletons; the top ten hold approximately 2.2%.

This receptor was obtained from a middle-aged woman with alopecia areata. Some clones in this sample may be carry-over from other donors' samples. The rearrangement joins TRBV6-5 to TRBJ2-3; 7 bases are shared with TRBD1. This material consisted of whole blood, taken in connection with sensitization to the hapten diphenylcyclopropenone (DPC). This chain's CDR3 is CASSYSSRGSTDTQYF. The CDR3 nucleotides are TGTGCCAGCAGTTACTCGTCCAGGGGGAGCACAGATACGCAGTATTTT.